A selection of T cell receptor beta chains follows, all from one sample in a study of cytomegalovirus exposure and HLA in healthy donors. The data were produced by immunoSEQ multiplex PCR, yet TCRdb's version contains in-frame clones alone and is incomplete. The table includes 100,000 to 130,000 clones, over 80% detected once. Sequencing was carried out using PBMCs. The receptors stem from a man aged 30 to 45 in good health and CMV-seropositive. Each CDR3 is given with its conserved first and last residue. The order of the fields is D gene, V gene, clone size, J gene, CDR3 DNA, CDR3 protein. A D gene is named only where the DNA matches it firmly. The size entry is marked missing in some rows and otherwise reads once, few, many or a size class.

TRBD2,TRBV5-1,.,TRBJ2-5,TGCGCCAGCAGCCCCGGGACTAGCGGGGGGCCCCGGGAGACCCAGTACTTC,CASSPGTSGGPRETQYF
.,TRBV19,.,TRBJ2-1,TGTGCCAGTAGTATACCGGGACTCTCCTACAATGAGCAGTTCTTC,CASSIPGLSYNEQFF
.,TRBV5-1,once,TRBJ2-2,TGCGCCAGCAGCTTGGGGGGGCGAACCGGGGAGCTGTTTTTT,CASSLGGRTGELFF
TRBD1,TRBV9,.,TRBJ1-3,TGTGCCAGCAGCGTAGTAGGGCAGGGGGGCACCATATATTTT,CASSVVGQGGTIYF
.,TRBV19,.,TRBJ1-3,TGTGCCAGTAATACAGGAGCCTACTCTGGAAACACCATATATTTT,CASNTGAYSGNTIYF
TRBD1,TRBV5-1,.,TRBJ1-1,TGCGCCAGCAGCGCGCCAGGGGGGCGGGTAACTGAAGCTTTCTTT,CASSAPGGRVTEAFF
.,TRBV29-1,few,TRBJ2-7,TGCAGCGTTGTGGGGGGGGGCCGGGGGGCCCAGTACTTC,CSVVGGGRGAQYF
.,TRBV9,.,TRBJ1-6,TGTGCCAGCAGCGTAGGGGGGGTGAATTCACCCCTCCACTTT,CASSVGGVNSPLHF
.,TRBV7-8,.,TRBJ1-2,TGTGCCAGCAGCTTAGCGGTGGGGCACGGCTACACCTTC,CASSLAVGHGYTF
TRBD1,TRBV4-2,once,TRBJ1-2,TGTGCCAGCAGCCTACAGGGGCGGTATAACTATGGCTACACCTTC,CASSLQGRYNYGYTF
.,TRBV5-4,.,TRBJ1-2,TGTGCCAGCAGCACGGGACACCTCCCCTATGGCTACACCTTC,CASSTGHLPYGYTF
TRBD1,TRBV19,once,TRBJ2-7,TGTGCCAGTAGTCCCCGGACAGGGACCTACGAGCAGTACTTC,CASSPRTGTYEQYF
TRBD1,TRBV2,few,TRBJ2-7,TGTGCCAGCACCGCGGACAGGGATGGCGAGCAGTACTTC,CASTADRDGEQYF
TRBD1,TRBV6-5,.,TRBJ1-5,TGTGCCAATTTAGTTGACAGGGTTTATCAGCCCCAGCATTTT,CANLVDRVYQPQHF
.,TRBV16,.,TRBJ1-3,TGTGCCAGCAGCCAATCACATTTAAGGGGCTTTGGAAACACCATATATTTT,CASSQSHLRGFGNTIYF
TRBD2,TRBV7-9,once,TRBJ2-1,TGTTCCAGCAGCCCGTTAGCGGGGGGGCCGGAAGATGAGCAGTTCTTC,CSSSPLAGGPEDEQFF
TRBD1,TRBV5-1,.,TRBJ2-2,TGCGCCAGCAGCTTGGCCACAGGGGCGTTCAGGACCGGGGAGCTGTTTTTT,CASSLATGAFRTGELFF
.,TRBV30,.,TRBJ1-1,TGTGCCTGGAGGGCTGGGAACACTGAAGCTTTCTTT,CAWRAGNTEAFF
.,TRBV2,.,TRBJ2-3,TGTGCCAGCAGCTCCGGGACACACACAGATACGCAGTATTTT,CASSSGTHTDTQYF
TRBD2,TRBV5-1,.,TRBJ2-3,TGCGTCAGCAGCGGCCAACTAGCGGGGGGGATGGATACGCAGTATTTT,CVSSGQLAGGMDTQYF
.,TRBV23-1,.,TRBJ1-2,TGCGCCAGCAGTCAATCCAAAGGGGCAGGCTACACCTTC,CASSQSKGAGYTF
TRBD1,TRBV15,.,TRBJ2-7,TGTGCCACCAGCACCGGGACAGACTACGAGCAGTACTTC,CATSTGTDYEQYF
.,TRBV19,few,TRBJ1-2,TGTGCCAGTAGTACTCATGTGGGGGCGCGATATGGCTACACCTTC,CASSTHVGARYGYTF
.,TRBV7-9,.,TRBJ2-7,TGTGCCAGCAGCTTAGGTCAGGGCCGATTCTACGAGCAGTACTTC,CASSLGQGRFYEQYF
TRBD2,TRBV11-2,.,TRBJ2-7,TGTGCCAGTAGCCGGGGGGACCACGAGCAGTACTTC,CASSRGDHEQYF
.,TRBV21-1,.,TRBJ2-5,TGTGCCAGCAGCAAAGAAAAAAGGACAGGGGAAGAGACCCAGTACTTC,CASSKEKRTGEETQYF
.,TRBV6-4,few,TRBJ2-7,TGTGCCAGCACCTCATGGCTCTACGAGCAGTACTTC,CASTSWLYEQYF
.,TRBV11-2,.,TRBJ1-6,TGTGCCAGTACCAGGGACTTAAATTCACCCCTCCACTTT,CASTRDLNSPLHF
TRBD1,TRBV5-6,.,TRBJ1-5,TGTGCCAGCAGCTTTTGGACAGGAAGAATCGATCAGCCCCAGCATTTT,CASSFWTGRIDQPQHF
TRBD1,TRBV10-1,.,TRBJ1-1,TGCGCCAGCAGCGCCAACAGGGGAAGAACTGAAGCTTTCTTT,CASSANRGRTEAFF
TRBD2,TRBV7-9,.,TRBJ2-1,TGTGCCAGCAGCTTAAGGGCGGGCGGGGGGGCTCTGGATGAGCAGTTCTTC,CASSLRAGGGALDEQFF
.,TRBV9,.,TRBJ1-4,TGTGCCAGCAGCGACACAGGGTTACAGGAAAAACTGTTTTTT,CASSDTGLQEKLFF
.,TRBV20-1,.,TRBJ1-1,TGCAGTGCTAGACTTTACACTGAAGCTTTCTTT,CSARLYTEAFF
TRBD2,TRBV7-3,.,TRBJ2-5,TGTGCCAGCAGCTTAAGGGGGGCGGGGGGAGAGACCCAGTACTTC,CASSLRGAGGETQYF
TRBD1,TRBV7-9,.,TRBJ1-2,TGTGCCAGCAGCCGTGGACCGTGGCAGGGGGCGAGTAACTATGGCTACACCTTC,CASSRGPWQGASNYGYTF
.,TRBV29-1,.,TRBJ1-1,TGCAGCCATCAGGGTAGGTTTGGGAACACTGAAGCTTTCTTT,CSHQGRFGNTEAFF
TRBD1,TRBV10-3,.,TRBJ2-2,TGTGCCATCAGTCCCGACAGGGGGCCTAGCTTTGGCGGGGAGCTGTTTTTT,CAISPDRGPSFGGELFF
.,TRBV19,.,TRBJ1-2,TGTGCCAGTAGTATGTCTGGTTTTGAGGGTGGCTACACCTTC,CASSMSGFEGGYTF
.,TRBV7-2,.,TRBJ1-2,TGTGCCAGCAGCCCGGGAGGGTTCCACACTAACTATGGCTACACCTTC,CASSPGGFHTNYGYTF
.,TRBV6-5,.,TRBJ2-3,TGTGCCAGCAGGATTGGACTCCTGGTCACAGATACGCAGTATTTT,CASRIGLLVTDTQYF
.,TRBV30,.,TRBJ1-3,TGTGCCTGGAGCCGGCCGGGGACTGGAAACACCATATATTTT,CAWSRPGTGNTIYF
TRBD2,TRBV5-1,.,TRBJ2-1,TGCGCCAGCAGCTCGGGACTAGCGGGGGTGAACAATGAGCAGCTCTTC,CASSSGLAGVNNEQLF
.,TRBV11-2,.,TRBJ2-3,TGTGCCAGCAGTCTCACAGATACGCAGTATTTT,CASSLTDTQYF
.,TRBV5-1,.,TRBJ1-3,TGCGCCAGCAGCCCAAACTTTATCTCTGGAAACACCATATATTTT,CASSPNFISGNTIYF
TRBD2,TRBV10-2,.,TRBJ2-1,TGCGCCAGCATGCGGGAGATCCCCTCCTACAATGAGCAGTTCTTC,CASMREIPSYNEQFF
.,TRBV19,.,TRBJ1-4,TGTGCCAGTAGTATCTACAGTCCGAATGAAAAACTGTTTTTT,CASSIYSPNEKLFF
TRBD1,TRBV19,.,TRBJ2-3,TGTGCCAGTAGTATGGGACAGATCCTTGATACGCAGTATTTT,CASSMGQILDTQYF
.,TRBV18,.,TRBJ2-1,TGTGCCAGCTCACCCGACAGTGTATTCTACAATGAGCAGTTCTTC,CASSPDSVFYNEQFF
.,TRBV2,.,TRBJ1-2,TGTGCCAGCAGCACCAATTCCCGGTATGGCTACACCTTC,CASSTNSRYGYTF
.,TRBV10-3,.,TRBJ1-1,TGTGCCATCAGCACGGGACACTCCTTTAGCTCCACTGAAGCTTTCTTT,CAISTGHSFSSTEAFF
TRBD1,TRBV4-1,.,TRBJ2-7,TGCGCCAGCAGCCAACCCGCCGGGACAGGGACCTACGAGCAGTACTTC,CASSQPAGTGTYEQYF
TRBD1,TRBV19,.,TRBJ2-1,TGTGCCAGCCTAGGGGACAGGGCCTCAAATGAGCAGTTCTTC,CASLGDRASNEQFF
.,TRBV6-5,.,TRBJ2-3,TGTGCCAGTTTATCTAGCACAGATACGCAGTATTTT,CASLSSTDTQYF
TRBD2,TRBV12-5,.,TRBJ2-1,TGTGCTAGTGGTCCCCCTTCTACTAGCGGGGGGATGAATGAGCAGTTCTTC,CASGPPSTSGGMNEQFF
TRBD1,TRBV19,few,TRBJ2-2,TGTGCCAGTACCGGTCCCCCAGGGGGCCCTGGAAGAGGGGAGCTGTTTTTT,CASTGPPGGPGRGELFF
TRBD1,TRBV10-1,.,TRBJ2-1,TGCGCCAGCAGTCCTGGACAGGCCCCCTACAATGAGCAGTTCTTC,CASSPGQAPYNEQFF
.,TRBV10-2,.,TRBJ2-1,TGCGCCAGCACCCCGGACAAGAGCTCCTACAATGAGCAGTTCTTC,CASTPDKSSYNEQFF